This T cell receptor (beta chain) was recorded in a study of early T cells in non-severe SARS-CoV-2 infection. Study overall: RNA in bulk from unsorted whole blood was sequenced, and chains were unpaired. General study points: The study's VDJdb matching favored anti-spike CD8 responses and missed private and CD4 specificities.

In the library, individual cDNA molecules carried attached unique molecular identifiers. In TCRdb, the 5' RACE reads were re-called with MiXCR into one record per CDR3 protein. The table shows tens of thousands of distinct CDR3 sequences, with roughly 12% occurring only once. The table lists this clonotype with a few counts. Its antigen remains unidentified. Trimming stripped 3 bases from V and 7 bases from J, with 16 bases between. The CDR3 covers 15 residues. This chain joins TRBV12-3 or TRBV12-4 and TRBJ2-1; possible D gene TRBD1, 6 bases. The receptor comes from an adult who was a healthcare worker with PCR-confirmed SARS-CoV-2 infection or an uninfected control (not recorded which). The sample in question was whole blood, obtained at baseline. The CDR3 DNA is TGTGCCAGCAGTTTTCAGGCAGGGGTATCGAATGAGCAGTTCTTC. This translates into CASSFQAGVSNEQFF.